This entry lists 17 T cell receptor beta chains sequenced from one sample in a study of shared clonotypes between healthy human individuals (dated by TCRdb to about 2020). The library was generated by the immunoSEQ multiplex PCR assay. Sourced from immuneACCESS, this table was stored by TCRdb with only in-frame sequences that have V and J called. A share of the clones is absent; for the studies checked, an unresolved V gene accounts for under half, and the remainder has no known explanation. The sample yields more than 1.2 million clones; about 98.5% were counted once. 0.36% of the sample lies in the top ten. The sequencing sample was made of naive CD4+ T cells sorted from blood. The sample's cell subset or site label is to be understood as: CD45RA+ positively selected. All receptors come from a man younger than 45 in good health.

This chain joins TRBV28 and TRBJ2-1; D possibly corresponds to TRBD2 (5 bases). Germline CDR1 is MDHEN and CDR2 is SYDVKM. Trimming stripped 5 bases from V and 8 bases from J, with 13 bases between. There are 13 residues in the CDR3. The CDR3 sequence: CASSPLRRDEQFF. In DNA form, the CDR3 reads TGTGCCAGCAGTCCTCTCAGGCGGGATGAGCAGTTCTTC. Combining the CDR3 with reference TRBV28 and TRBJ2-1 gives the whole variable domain DVKVTQSSRYLVKRTGEKVFLECVQDMDHENMFWYRQDPGLGLRLIYFSYDVKMKEKGDIPEGYSVSREKKERFSLILESASTNQTSMYLCASSPLRRDEQFFGPGTRLTVL.

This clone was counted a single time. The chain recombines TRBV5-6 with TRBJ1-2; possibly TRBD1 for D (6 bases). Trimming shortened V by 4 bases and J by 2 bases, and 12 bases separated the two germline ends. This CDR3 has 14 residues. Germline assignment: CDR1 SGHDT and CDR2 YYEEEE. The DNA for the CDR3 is TGTGCCAGCAGCATACAGGGACCCAACTATGGCTACACCTTC. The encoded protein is CASSIQGPNYGYTF.

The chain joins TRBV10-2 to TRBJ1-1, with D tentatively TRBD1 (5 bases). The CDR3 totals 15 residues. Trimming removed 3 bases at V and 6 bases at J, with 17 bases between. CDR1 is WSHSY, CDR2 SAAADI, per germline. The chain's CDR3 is CASSESRAGIAEAFF. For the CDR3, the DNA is TGCGCCAGCAGTGAATCCAGGGCGGGGATCGCTGAAGCTTTCTTT.

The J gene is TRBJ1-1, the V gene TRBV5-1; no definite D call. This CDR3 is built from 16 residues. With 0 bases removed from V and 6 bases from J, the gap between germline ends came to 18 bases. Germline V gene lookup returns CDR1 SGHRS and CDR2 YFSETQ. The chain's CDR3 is CASSLVRISSKPEAFF. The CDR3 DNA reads TGCGCCAGCAGCTTGGTTAGAATAAGCTCGAAGCCTGAAGCTTTCTTT.

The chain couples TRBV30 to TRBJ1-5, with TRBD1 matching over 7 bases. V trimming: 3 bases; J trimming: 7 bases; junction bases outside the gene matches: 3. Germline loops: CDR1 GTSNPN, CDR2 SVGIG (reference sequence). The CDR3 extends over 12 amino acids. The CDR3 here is CAWSPGGQPQHF. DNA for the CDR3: TGTGCCTGGAGCCCAGGGGGGCAGCCCCAGCATTTT.

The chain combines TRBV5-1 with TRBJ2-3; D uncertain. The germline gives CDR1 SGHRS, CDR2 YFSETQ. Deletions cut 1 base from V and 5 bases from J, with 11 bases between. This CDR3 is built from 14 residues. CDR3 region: CASSLLATGDTQYF. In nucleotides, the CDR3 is TGCGCCAGCAGCTTGTTAGCCACCGGAGATACGCAGTATTTT.

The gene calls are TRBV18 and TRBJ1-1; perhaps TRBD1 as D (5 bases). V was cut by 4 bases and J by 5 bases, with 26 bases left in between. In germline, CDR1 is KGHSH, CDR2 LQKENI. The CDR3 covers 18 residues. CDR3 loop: CASSLLDSPASSKTEAFF. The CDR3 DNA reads TGTGCCAGCTCACTCTTAGACAGTCCGGCCTCCTCGAAGACTGAAGCTTTCTTT. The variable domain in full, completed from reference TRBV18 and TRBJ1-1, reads NAGVMQNPRHLVRRRGQEARLRCSPMKGHSHVYWYRQLPEEGLKFMVYLQKENIIDESGMPKERFSAEFPKEGPSILRIQQVVRGDSAAYFCASSLLDSPASSKTEAFFGQGTRLTVV.

The CDR3 reads CASSLGGRATRTEAFF. As DNA, the CDR3 is TGTGCCAGCAGCCTGGGTGGGAGAGCGACTCGGACTGAAGCTTTCTTT. This sequence joins TRBV7-8 and TRBJ1-1; D ambiguous. The CDR3 totals 16 residues. The germline CDR1 and CDR2 sequences are SGHVS and FQNEAQ. Trimming shortened V by 5 bases and J by 5 bases, and 21 bases separated the two germline ends.

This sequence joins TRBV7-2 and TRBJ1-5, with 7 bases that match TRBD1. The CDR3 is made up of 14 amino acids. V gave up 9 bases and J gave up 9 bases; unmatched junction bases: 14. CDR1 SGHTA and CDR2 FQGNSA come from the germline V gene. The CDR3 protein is CARIEDRPRGPQHF. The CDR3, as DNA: TGTGCCAGGATCGAGGACAGGCCTCGAGGGCCCCAGCATTTT.

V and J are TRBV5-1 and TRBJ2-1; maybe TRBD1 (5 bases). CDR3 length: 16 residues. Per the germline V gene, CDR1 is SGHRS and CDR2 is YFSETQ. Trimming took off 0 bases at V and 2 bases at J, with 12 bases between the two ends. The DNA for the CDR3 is TGCGCCAGCAGCTTGGTTTGGCAGGACACCTACAATGAGCAGTTCTTC. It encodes CASSLVWQDTYNEQFF.

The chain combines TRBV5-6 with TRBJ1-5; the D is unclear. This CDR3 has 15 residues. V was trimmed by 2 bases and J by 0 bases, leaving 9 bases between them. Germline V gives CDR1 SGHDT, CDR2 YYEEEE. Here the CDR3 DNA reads TGTGCCAGCAGCTTACGTGGTCCTAGCAATCAGCCCCAGCATTTT. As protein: CASSLRGPSNQPQHF.

CDR3 DNA sequence: TGCAGCGTAAGCGGAACCTTCTCCTACAATGAGCAGTTCTTC. Translated, it gives CSVSGTFSYNEQFF. This rearrangement joins TRBV29-1 to TRBJ2-1, with D possibly TRBD2 on 5 matching bases. Trimming pared 6 bases from V and 0 bases from J, leaving 12 bases between. Germline CDR1 SQVTM, CDR2 ANQGSEA. This CDR3 has 14 residues.

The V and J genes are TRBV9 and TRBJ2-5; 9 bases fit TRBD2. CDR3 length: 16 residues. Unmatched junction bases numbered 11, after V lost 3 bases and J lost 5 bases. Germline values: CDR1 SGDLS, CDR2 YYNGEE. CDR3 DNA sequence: TGTGCCAGCAGCGAGTCCCCTGCGGGAGGGTGGGAGACCCAGTACTTC. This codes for CASSESPAGGWETQYF.

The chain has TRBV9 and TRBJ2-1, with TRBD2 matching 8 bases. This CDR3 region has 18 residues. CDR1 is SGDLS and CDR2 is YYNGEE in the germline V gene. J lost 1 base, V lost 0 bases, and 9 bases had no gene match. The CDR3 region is CASSVGWGGLGSYNEQFF. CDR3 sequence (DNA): TGTGCCAGCAGCGTAGGTTGGGGGGGACTAGGGTCCTACAATGAGCAGTTCTTC.

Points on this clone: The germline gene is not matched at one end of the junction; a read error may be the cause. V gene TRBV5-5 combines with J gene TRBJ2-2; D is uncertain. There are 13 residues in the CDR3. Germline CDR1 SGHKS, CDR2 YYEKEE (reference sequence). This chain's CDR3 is CASSLARVGELFF. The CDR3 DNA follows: TGTGCCAGCAGTTTGGCAAGGGTCGGGGAGCTGTTTTTT.

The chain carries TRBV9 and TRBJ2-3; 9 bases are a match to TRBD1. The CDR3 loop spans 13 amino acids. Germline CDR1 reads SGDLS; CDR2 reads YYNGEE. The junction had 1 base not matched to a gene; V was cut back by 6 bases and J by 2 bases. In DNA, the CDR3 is TGTGCCAGCACACAGGGGGCCACAGATACGCAGTATTTT. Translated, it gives CASTQGATDTQYF.

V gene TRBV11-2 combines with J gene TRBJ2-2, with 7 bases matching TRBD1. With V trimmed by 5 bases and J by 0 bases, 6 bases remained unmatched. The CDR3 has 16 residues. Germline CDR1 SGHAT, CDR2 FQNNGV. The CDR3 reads CASSRTGTANTGELFF. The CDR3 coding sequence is TGTGCCAGCAGCCGAACCGGGACAGCGAACACCGGGGAGCTGTTTTTT.